This TCR beta chain comes out of a study of T cell repertoires in cytomegalovirus infection. Study summary: CMV infection plus the matching HLA type was flagged by public TCR beta signatures. Broader study findings: Accumulated public TCR beta family frequency recognized individuals carrying CMV together with the relevant HLA. HLA-C-restricted CMV-specific TCR beta clonotypes were dominant in the ex vivo response.

Remarks on this clonotype: Its antigen is as yet unknown.

Via MiXCR, TCRdb re-called the reads, giving one row per CDR3 protein. This sample carries roughly 250,000 distinct CDR3 sequences, approximately 13% of them seen once, and the ten largest clones take 1.6%. With 5 bases clipped from V and 0 bases from J, the junction kept 6 bases outside the gene matches. This CDR3 contains 16 residues. Germline V lookup: CDR1 MDHEN, CDR2 SYDVKM. This clonotype was obtained from a human donor in good health (CMV status not recorded). Some clones in this sample may be carry-over from other donors' samples. The source material was PBMCs. The chain uses TRBV28 and TRBJ2-2; TRBD2 matches 7 bases. CDR3 amino acids: CASSPLAVANTGELFF. The DNA of the CDR3 is TGTGCCAGCAGTCCCCTAGCGGTCGCGAACACCGGGGAGCTGTTTTTT.